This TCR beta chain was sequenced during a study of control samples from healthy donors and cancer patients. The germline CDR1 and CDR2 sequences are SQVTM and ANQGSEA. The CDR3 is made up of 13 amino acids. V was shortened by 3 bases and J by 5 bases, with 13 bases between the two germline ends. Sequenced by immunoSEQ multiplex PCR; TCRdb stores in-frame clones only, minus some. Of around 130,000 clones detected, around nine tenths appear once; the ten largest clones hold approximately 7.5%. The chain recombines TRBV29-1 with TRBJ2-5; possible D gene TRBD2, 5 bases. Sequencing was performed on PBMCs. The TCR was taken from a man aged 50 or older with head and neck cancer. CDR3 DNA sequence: TGCAGCGTTGAGCCGGGGTGGCGGGAGACCCAGTACTTC. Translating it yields CSVEPGWRETQYF. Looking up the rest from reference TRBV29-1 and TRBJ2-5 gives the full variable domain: SAVISQKPSRDICQRGTSLTIQCQVDSQVTMMFWYRQQPGQSLTLIATANQGSEATYESGFVIDKFPISRPNLTFSTLTVSNMSPEDSSIYLCSVEPGWRETQYFGPGTRLLVL.